This T cell receptor beta chain came from a study of early T cells in non-severe SARS-CoV-2 infection. Study context: Chains were unpaired, as sequencing was done on bulk RNA from unsorted whole blood. Study outcomes and limitations: Database matching using VDJdb favored anti-spike CD8 responses, with private and CD4 specificities left missing.

Molecules of cDNA were individually given unique molecular identifiers that were attached to them. TCRdb re-called the 5' RACE reads with MiXCR, one entry per CDR3 protein. The data contain tens of thousands of distinct CDR3 sequences, roughly 5% of them singletons. The germline V gene encodes CDR1 MNHNS and CDR2 SASEGT. This CDR3 is 15 amino acids long. The V segment lost 1 base and the J segment 3 bases; nucleotides outside the gene matches: 3. This clonotype was counted at least ten times. The antigen remains undetermined. This TCR derives from an adult who was a healthcare worker with PCR-confirmed SARS-CoV-2 infection or an uninfected control (not recorded which). The chain links TRBV6-1 to TRBJ2-5, with 9 bases identical to TRBD2. Sequencing was carried out using whole blood. The CDR3 is CASSEGSGGKETQYF. For the CDR3, the DNA is TGTGCCAGCAGTGAAGGTAGCGGGGGTAAAGAGACCCAGTACTTC.